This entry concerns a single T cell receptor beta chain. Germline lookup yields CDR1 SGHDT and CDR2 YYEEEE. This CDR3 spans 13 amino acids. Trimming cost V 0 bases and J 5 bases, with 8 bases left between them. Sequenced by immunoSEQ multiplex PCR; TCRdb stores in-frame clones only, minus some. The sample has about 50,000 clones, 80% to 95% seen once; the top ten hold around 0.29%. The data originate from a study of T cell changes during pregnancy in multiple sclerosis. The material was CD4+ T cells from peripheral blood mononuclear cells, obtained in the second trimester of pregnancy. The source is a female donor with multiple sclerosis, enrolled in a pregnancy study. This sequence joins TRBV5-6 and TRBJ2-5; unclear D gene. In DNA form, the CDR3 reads TGTGCCAGCAGCTTGGCCGCCGAGGAGACCCAGTACTTC. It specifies CASSLAAEETQYF.